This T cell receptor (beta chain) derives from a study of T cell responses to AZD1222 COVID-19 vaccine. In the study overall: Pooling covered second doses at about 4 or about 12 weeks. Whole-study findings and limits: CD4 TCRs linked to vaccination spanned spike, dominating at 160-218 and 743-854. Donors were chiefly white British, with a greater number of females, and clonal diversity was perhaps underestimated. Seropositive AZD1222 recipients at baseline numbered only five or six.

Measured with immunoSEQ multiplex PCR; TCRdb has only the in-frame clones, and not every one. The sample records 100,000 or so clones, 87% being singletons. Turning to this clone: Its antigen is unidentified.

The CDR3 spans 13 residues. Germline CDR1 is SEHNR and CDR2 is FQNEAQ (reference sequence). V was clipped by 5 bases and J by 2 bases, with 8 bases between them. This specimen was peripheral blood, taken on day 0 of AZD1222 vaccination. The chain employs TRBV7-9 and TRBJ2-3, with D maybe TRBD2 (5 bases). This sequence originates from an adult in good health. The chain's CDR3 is CASSKDYTDTQYF. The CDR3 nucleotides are TGTGCCAGCAGCAAAGACTACACAGATACGCAGTATTTT.